The 3 T cell receptor beta chains listed next were all sequenced from one sample in a study of T cell changes during pregnancy in multiple sclerosis. Clones were sequenced by immunoSEQ multiplex PCR, and TCRdb holds only the in-frame ones, with some missing. The repertoire holds approximately 25,000 clones, with 88% as singletons. The specimen comprised CD4+ T cells from peripheral blood mononuclear cells, sampled in the first trimester of pregnancy. These receptors came from a female donor in good health, enrolled as a control in a pregnancy study.

The V gene is TRBV7-8, the J gene TRBJ2-3; D possibly corresponds to TRBD2 (5 bases). The CDR3 has 16 amino acids. Germline CDR1 is SGHVS and CDR2 is FQNEAQ. With 7 bases removed from V and 3 bases from J, the gap between germline ends came to 20 bases. In DNA, the CDR3 is TGTGCCAGCACCGAGCCCCGTCGGGGTTCAACAGATACGCAGTATTTT. Amino acid sequence: CASTEPRRGSTDTQYF.

The chain joins TRBV4-1 to TRBJ1-4; D gene unclear. The CDR3 has 16 residues. Germline lookup yields CDR1 MGHRA and CDR2 YSYEKL. With 8 bases removed from V and 0 bases from J, the gap between germline ends came to 16 bases. The CDR3 coding sequence is TGCGCCAGCGGCCTCCCTCACTTTGCAACTAATGAAAAACTGTTTTTT. Translation: CASGLPHFATNEKLFF.

The chain has TRBV5-1 and TRBJ2-3; D is perhaps TRBD2 (6 bases). The CDR3 totals 15 residues. CDR1 and CDR2 from the germline V gene are SGHRS and YFSETQ. The ends were cut back, 1 base at V and 2 bases at J, with 11 bases in the middle. CDR3 sequence (DNA): TGCGCCAGCAGCTTGTTAGCGGTTTTCACAGATACGCAGTATTTT. It codes for CASSLLAVFTDTQYF.